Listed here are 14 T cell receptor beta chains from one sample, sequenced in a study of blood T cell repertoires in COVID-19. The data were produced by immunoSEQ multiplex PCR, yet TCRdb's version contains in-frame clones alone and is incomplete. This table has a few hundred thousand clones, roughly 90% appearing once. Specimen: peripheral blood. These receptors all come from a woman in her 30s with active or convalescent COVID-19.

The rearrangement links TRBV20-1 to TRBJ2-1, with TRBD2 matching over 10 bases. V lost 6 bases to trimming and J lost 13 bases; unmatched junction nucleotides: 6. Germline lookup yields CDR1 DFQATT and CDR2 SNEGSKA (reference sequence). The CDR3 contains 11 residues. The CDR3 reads CSARSGGEQFF. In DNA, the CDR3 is TGCAGTGCCCGGAGCGGGGGGGAACAGTTCTTC.

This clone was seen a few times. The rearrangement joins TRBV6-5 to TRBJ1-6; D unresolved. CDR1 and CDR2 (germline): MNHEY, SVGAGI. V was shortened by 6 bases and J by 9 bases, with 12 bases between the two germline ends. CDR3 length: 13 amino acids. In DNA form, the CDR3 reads TGTGCCAGCAGGGCCCGGGGTGGTTCACCCCTCCACTTT. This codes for CASRARGGSPLHF.

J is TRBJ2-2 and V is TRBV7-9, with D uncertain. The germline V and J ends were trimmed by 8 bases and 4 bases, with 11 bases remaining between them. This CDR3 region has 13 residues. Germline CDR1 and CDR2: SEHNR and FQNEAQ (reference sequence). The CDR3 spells CASAVYTTGELFF. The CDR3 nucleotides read TGTGCCAGCGCCGTCTATACCACCGGGGAGCTGTTTTTT.

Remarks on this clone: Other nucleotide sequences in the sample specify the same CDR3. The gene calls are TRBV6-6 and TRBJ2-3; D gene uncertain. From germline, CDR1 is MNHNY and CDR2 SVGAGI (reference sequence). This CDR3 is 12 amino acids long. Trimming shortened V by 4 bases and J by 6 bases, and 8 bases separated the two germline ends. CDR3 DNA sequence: TGTGCCAGCAGTTCCACCGGGGATACGCAGTATTTT. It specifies CASSSTGDTQYF.

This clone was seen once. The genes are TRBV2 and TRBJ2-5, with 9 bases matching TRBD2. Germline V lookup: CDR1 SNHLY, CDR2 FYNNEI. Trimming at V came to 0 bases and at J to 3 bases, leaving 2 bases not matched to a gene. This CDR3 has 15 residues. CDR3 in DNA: TGTGCCAGCAGTGAAGCGCGGGGGGGCAAAGAGACCCAGTACTTC. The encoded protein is CASSEARGGKETQYF. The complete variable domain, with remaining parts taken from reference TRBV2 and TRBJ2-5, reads EPEVTQTPSHQVTQMGQEVILRCVPISNHLYFYWYRQILGQKVEFLVSFYNNEISEKSEIFDDQFSVERPDGSNFTLKIRSTKLEDSAMYFCASSEARGGKETQYFGPGTRLLVL.

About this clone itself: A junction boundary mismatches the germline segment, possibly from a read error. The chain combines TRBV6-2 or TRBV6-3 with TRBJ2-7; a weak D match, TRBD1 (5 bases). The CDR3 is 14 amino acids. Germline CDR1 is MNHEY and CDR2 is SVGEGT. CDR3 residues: CASSYSGRAGEQYF. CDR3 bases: TGTGCCAGCAGCTACTCAGGCAGGGCTGGCGAGCAGTACTTC.

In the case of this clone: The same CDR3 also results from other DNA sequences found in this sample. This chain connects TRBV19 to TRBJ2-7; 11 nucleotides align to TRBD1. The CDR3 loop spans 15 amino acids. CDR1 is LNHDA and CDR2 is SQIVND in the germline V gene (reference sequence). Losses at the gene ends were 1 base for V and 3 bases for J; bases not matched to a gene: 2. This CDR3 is CASSIAGTGGYEQYF. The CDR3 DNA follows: TGTGCCAGTAGTATAGCAGGGACAGGGGGCTACGAGCAGTACTTC.

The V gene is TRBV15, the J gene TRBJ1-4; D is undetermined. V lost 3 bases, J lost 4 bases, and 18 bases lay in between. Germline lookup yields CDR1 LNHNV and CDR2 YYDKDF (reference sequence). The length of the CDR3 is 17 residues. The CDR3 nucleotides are TGTGCCACCAGCAGGGGTGCCGACGGTAGACATAATGAAAAACTGTTTTTT. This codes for CATSRGADGRHNEKLFF.

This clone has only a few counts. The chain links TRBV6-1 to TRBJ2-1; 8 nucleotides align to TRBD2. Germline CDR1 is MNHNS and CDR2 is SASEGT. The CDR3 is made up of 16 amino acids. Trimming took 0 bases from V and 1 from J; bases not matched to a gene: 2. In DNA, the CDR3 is TGTGCCAGCAGTGAAGCGTCGGGGGGGTCCTACAATGAGCAGTTCTTC. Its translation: CASSEASGGSYNEQFF.

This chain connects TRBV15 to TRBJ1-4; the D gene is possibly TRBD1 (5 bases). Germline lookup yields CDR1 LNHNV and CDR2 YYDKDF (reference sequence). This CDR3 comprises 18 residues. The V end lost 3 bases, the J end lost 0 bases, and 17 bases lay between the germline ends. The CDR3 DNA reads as TGTGCCACCAGCAGGGTTTACAGGACCGGAGCAACTAATGAAAAACTGTTTTTT. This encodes CATSRVYRTGATNEKLFF.

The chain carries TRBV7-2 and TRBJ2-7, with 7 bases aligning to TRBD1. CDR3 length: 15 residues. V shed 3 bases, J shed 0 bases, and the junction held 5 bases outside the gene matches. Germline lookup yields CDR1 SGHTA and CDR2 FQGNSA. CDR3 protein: CASSFDRASSYEQYF. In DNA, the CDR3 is TGTGCCAGCAGCTTTGACAGGGCTAGCTCCTACGAGCAGTACTTC.

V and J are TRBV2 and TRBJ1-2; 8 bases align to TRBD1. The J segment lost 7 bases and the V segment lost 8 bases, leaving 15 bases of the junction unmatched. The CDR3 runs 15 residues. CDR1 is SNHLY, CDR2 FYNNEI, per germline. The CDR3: CASVLTAGGGIGYTF. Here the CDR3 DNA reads TGTGCCAGCGTGCTGACCGCAGGGGGCGGGATTGGCTACACCTTC.

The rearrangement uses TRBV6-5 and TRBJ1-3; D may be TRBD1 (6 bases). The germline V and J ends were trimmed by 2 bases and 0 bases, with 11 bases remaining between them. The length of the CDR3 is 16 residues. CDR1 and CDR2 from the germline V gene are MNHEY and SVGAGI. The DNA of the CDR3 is TGTGCCAGCAGTTACGACGGCAGGGGCTCTGGAAACACCATATATTTT. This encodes CASSYDGRGSGNTIYF.

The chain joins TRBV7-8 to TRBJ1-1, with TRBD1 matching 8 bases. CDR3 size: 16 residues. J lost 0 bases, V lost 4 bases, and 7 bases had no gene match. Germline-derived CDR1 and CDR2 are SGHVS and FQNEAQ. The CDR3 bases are TGTGCCAGCAGCTCCCAGAGACAGGGGCTGAACACTGAAGCTTTCTTT. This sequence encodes CASSSQRQGLNTEAFF.